The T cell receptor (beta chain) described here comes from a study of regulatory T cells in long-lasting Graves disease. As for time point: newly diagnosed GD, antithyroid drugs for less than 3 months. The TCR library was prepared using RNA isolated from PBMCs. The table lists this clonotype with many counts. Its antigen is not known. With iRepertoire HTBI primers and Arm-PCR of CDR3 regions, TCR beta libraries were built. TCRdb itself ran the multiplex PCR reads through MiXCR, one entry per CDR3 protein. The sample contains approximately 230,000 distinct CDR3 sequences, approximately 16% of which appear only once. Findings and limits, study-wide: The study examined only peripheral blood, not thyroid tissue. Persistent Graves' patients possessed reduced TCR diversity relative to recently diagnosed ones.

The sample consisted of peripheral blood mononuclear cells (PBMCs), taken at new diagnosis, from a patient treated with antithyroid drugs. The clonotype comes from a female donor with Graves disease.

The CDR3 here is CASSLEGGSPPGTDTQYF. CDR3 nucleotides: TGTGCCAGCAGCCTAGAGGGCGGGAGCCCGCCGGGCACAGATACGCAGTATTTT. This rearrangement joins TRBV7-3 to TRBJ2-3; 7 bases are a match to TRBD2. This CDR3 region has 18 residues. CDR1 is SGHTA and CDR2 is FQGTGA in the germline V gene. V trimming: 5 bases; J trimming: 1 base; junction bases outside the gene matches: 15.